This T cell receptor (beta chain) was sequenced for a study of glioma-infiltrating T cells after dendritic cell vaccination. The study, taken as a whole, reports: No direct clonality-survival link was found; a diverse polyclonal response may matter. Only a small number of patients had complete blood and tumor samples.

Before vaccination, two weeks after the third vaccination, and at progression, PBMC were collected. As concerns this clone: Its matching antigen is unknown.

The PCR used 60 V beta and 13 J beta primers. The protocol was immunoSEQ multiplex PCR, while the TCRdb copy is restricted to in-frame clones and leaves out a portion. This table has around 100,000 clones, 80% to 90% appearing once. CDR1 SGHTA and CDR2 FQGNSA come from the germline V gene. The junction had 10 bases not matched to a gene; V was cut back by 5 bases and J by 5 bases. The CDR3 runs to 17 residues. The chain employs TRBV7-2 and TRBJ2-2, with 11 positions matching TRBD1. The source is a human donor with glioblastoma. This specimen consisted of blood, obtained before dendritic cell vaccination. The CDR3 region has the DNA TGTGCCAGCAGCCCCTGGACAGGGGGCGTTATGACCGGGGAGCTGTTTTTT. It specifies CASSPWTGGVMTGELFF.